A selection of T cell receptor beta chains follows, all from one sample in a study of T cell repertoires in cytomegalovirus infection. In TCRdb, the reads were re-called with MiXCR into one record per CDR3 protein. The sample contains under 200,000 distinct CDR3 sequences, approximately 28% of which appear only once. Sequencing was done on a sample of PBMCs. These receptor sequences come from a human donor in good health (CMV status not recorded). Some clones in this sample may be carry-over from other donors' samples. Both conserved end residues are part of each CDR3. The D gene is left open where the match is weak. For some rows the clone size is stated as once, few or many, or as a class when expanded; others skip it.

cdr3_length: 12; clone_size: NA; v_call: TRBV18; d_call: NA; j_call: TRBJ1-2; cdr3_nt: TGTGCCAGCTCACCATCCGACAGGGGCTACACCTTC; cdr3_aa: CASSPSDRGYTF
cdr3_length: 14; clone_size: NA; v_call: TRBV6-5; d_call: NA; j_call: TRBJ2-3; cdr3_nt: TGTGCCAGCAGTCTAGGGGGTTTCGGAGATACGCAGTATTTT; cdr3_aa: CASSLGGFGDTQYF
cdr3_length: 14; clone_size: NA; v_call: TRBV6-6; d_call: TRBD2; j_call: TRBJ2-1; cdr3_nt: TGTCCCAGCAGCTCCCGGGGGGAGAACAATGAGCAGTTCTTC; cdr3_aa: CPSSSRGENNEQFF
cdr3_length: 14; clone_size: NA; v_call: TRBV7-3; d_call: NA; j_call: TRBJ1-1; cdr3_nt: TGTGCCTCGGCCGGGGGGGGACACAACACTGAAGCTTTCTTT; cdr3_aa: CASAGGGHNTEAFF
cdr3_length: 15; clone_size: few; v_call: TRBV12-3/TRBV12-4; d_call: TRBD2; j_call: TRBJ2-7; cdr3_nt: TGTGCCAGCAGTCCCACTATCCCGGGGGGGGGCGAGCAGTACTTC; cdr3_aa: CASSPTIPGGGEQYF
cdr3_length: 14; clone_size: few; v_call: TRBV6-1; d_call: NA; j_call: TRBJ1-1; cdr3_nt: TGTGCCAGCAGTGAAGCGCTGGGGGACGGTGAAGCTTTCTTT; cdr3_aa: CASSEALGDGEAFF
cdr3_length: 15; clone_size: NA; v_call: TRBV6-5; d_call: TRBD1; j_call: TRBJ2-7; cdr3_nt: TGTGCCAGCAGTTCTTTACGACAGGGTACTCACGAGCAGTACTTC; cdr3_aa: CASSSLRQGTHEQYF
cdr3_length: 18; clone_size: few; v_call: TRBV7-6; d_call: TRBD1; j_call: TRBJ2-6; cdr3_nt: TGTGCCAGCAGCCCGAGACAGGGTACCTTATCTGGGGCCAACGTCCTGACTTTC; cdr3_aa: CASSPRQGTLSGANVLTF
cdr3_length: 15; clone_size: many; v_call: TRBV11-2; d_call: NA; j_call: TRBJ1-1; cdr3_nt: TGTGCCAGCAGTTCACGGGAGGGGATAAACACTGAAGCTTTCTTT; cdr3_aa: CASSSREGINTEAFF
cdr3_length: 14; clone_size: NA; v_call: TRBV5-1; d_call: NA; j_call: TRBJ2-5; cdr3_nt: TGCGCCAGCAGCTTGGAGCTCCACAGGGAGACCCAGTACTTC; cdr3_aa: CASSLELHRETQYF
cdr3_length: 13; clone_size: few; v_call: TRBV7-2; d_call: NA; j_call: TRBJ2-5; cdr3_nt: TGTGCCAGCAGCCTACAAAGGATGGAGACCCAGTACTTC; cdr3_aa: CASSLQRMETQYF
cdr3_length: 13; clone_size: NA; v_call: TRBV7-9; d_call: NA; j_call: TRBJ1-1; cdr3_nt: TGTGCCAGCAGCTTAAGGGGACGGACTGAAGCTTTCTTT; cdr3_aa: CASSLRGRTEAFF
cdr3_length: 15; clone_size: NA; v_call: TRBV20-1; d_call: NA; j_call: TRBJ1-1; cdr3_nt: TGCAGTGGTTGGGGAGGGAGGGGCCGGAACACTGAAGCTTTCTTT; cdr3_aa: CSGWGGRGRNTEAFF
cdr3_length: 16; clone_size: few; v_call: TRBV28; d_call: TRBD2; j_call: TRBJ2-1; cdr3_nt: TGTGCCAGCACCGACCAGACTAGCCCTCTCCGCAATGAGCAGTTCTTC; cdr3_aa: CASTDQTSPLRNEQFF
cdr3_length: 14; clone_size: NA; v_call: TRBV12-3/TRBV12-4; d_call: NA; j_call: TRBJ1-3; cdr3_nt: TGTGCCAGCAGTTTAGCGGGGCCTGGAAACACCATATATTTT; cdr3_aa: CASSLAGPGNTIYF
cdr3_length: 16; clone_size: few; v_call: TRBV12-3/TRBV12-4; d_call: TRBD2; j_call: TRBJ2-7; cdr3_nt: TGTGCCAGCAGATTCGGGACTAGCGGGGGGCTACGCGAGCAGTACTTC; cdr3_aa: CASRFGTSGGLREQYF
cdr3_length: 12; clone_size: once; v_call: TRBV19; d_call: NA; j_call: TRBJ1-1; cdr3_nt: TGTGCCAGTAGTATTGGCCTCAAGGAAGCTTTCTTT; cdr3_aa: CASSIGLKEAFF
cdr3_length: 16; clone_size: few; v_call: TRBV4-3; d_call: TRBD1; j_call: TRBJ1-5; cdr3_nt: TGCGCCAGCAGCCAAGAGGTTCAGACAGGGCATCAGCCCCAGCATTTT; cdr3_aa: CASSQEVQTGHQPQHF